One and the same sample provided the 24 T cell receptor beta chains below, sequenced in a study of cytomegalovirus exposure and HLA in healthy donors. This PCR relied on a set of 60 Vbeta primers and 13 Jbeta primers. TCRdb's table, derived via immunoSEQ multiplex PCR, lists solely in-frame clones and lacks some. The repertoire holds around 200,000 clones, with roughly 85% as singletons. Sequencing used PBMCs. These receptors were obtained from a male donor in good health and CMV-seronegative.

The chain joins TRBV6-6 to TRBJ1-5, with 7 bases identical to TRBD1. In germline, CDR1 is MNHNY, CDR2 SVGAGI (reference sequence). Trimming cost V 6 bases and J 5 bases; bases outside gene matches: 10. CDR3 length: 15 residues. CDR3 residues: CASSQRQGRDQPQHF. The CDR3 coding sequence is TGTGCCAGCAGCCAACGACAGGGTCGGGATCAGCCCCAGCATTTT.

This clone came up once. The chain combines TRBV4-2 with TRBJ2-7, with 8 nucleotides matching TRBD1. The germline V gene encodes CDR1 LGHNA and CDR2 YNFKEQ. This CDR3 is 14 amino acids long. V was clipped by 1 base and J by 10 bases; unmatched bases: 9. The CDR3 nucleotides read TGTGCCAGCAGCCAAGGGTATCAGGGGACAGGCCAGTACTTC. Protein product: CASSQGYQGTGQYF.

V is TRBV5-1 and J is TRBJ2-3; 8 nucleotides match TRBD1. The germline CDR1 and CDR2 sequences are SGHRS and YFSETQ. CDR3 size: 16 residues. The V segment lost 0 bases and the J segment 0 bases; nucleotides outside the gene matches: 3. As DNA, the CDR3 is TGCGCCAGCAGCTTGGAGGGACAGGCCAGCACAGATACGCAGTATTTT. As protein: CASSLEGQASTDTQYF.

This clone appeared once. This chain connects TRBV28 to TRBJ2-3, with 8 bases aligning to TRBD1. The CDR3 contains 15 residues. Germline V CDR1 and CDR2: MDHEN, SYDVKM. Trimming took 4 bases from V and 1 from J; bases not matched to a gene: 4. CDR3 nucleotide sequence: TGTGCCAGCAGTTCCCCGGGACAGGGCACAGATACGCAGTATTTT. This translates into CASSSPGQGTDTQYF. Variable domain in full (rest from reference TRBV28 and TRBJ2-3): DVKVTQSSRYLVKRTGEKVFLECVQDMDHENMFWYRQDPGLGLRLIYFSYDVKMKEKGDIPEGYSVSREKKERFSLILESASTNQTSMYLCASSSPGQGTDTQYFGPGTRLTVL.

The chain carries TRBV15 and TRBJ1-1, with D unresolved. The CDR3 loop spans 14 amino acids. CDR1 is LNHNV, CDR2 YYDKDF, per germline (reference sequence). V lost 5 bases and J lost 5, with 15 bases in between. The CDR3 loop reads CATSLSGLGTEAFF. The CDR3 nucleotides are TGTGCCACCAGCTTATCAGGACTGGGAACTGAAGCTTTCTTT.

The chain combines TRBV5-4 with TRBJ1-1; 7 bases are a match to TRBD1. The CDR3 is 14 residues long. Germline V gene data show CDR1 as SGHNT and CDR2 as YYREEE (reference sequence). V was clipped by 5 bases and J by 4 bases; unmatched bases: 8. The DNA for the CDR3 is TGTGCCAGCAGTAGTGACAGGGCGGGCACTGAAGCTTTCTTT. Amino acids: CASSSDRAGTEAFF. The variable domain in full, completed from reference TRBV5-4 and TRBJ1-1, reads ETGVTQSPTHLIKTRGQQVTLRCSSQSGHNTVSWYQQALGQGPQFIFQYYREEENGRGNFPPRFSGLQFPNYSSELNVNALELDDSALYLCASSSDRAGTEAFFGQGTRLTVV.

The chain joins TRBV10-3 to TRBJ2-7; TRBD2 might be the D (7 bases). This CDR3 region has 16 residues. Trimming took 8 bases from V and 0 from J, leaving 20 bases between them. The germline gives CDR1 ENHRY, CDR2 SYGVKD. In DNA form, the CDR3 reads TGTGCCATCGAAGGGGGGGGGCCTTCCAGCTCCTACGAGCAGTACTTC. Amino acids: CAIEGGGPSSSYEQYF.

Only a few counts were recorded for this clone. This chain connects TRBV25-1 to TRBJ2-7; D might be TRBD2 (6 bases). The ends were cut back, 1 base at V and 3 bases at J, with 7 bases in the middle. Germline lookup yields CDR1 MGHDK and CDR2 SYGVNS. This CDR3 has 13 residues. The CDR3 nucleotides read TGTGCCAGCAGTGAATGGGAGGTCTACGAGCAGTACTTC. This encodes CASSEWEVYEQYF.

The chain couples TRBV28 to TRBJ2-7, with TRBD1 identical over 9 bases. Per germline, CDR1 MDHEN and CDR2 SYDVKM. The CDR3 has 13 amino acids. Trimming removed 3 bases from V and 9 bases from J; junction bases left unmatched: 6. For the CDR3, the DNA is TGTGCCAGCAGTTTCTTGACAGGGGGAGGGCAGTACTTC. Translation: CASSFLTGGGQYF.

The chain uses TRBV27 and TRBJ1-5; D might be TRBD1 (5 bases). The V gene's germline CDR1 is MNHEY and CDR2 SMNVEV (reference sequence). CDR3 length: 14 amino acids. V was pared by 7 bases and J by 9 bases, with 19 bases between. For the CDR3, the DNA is TGTGCCAGCAATCGCCTCGGGGGAGAGGCGCCCCAGCATTTT. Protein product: CASNRLGGEAPQHF.

In DNA, the CDR3 is TGTGCCAGCAGCCTCACTAGCGGGGGGGCGACAGATACGCAGTATTTT. Its protein product is CASSLTSGGATDTQYF. This chain connects TRBV7-7 to TRBJ2-3, with 13 bases fitting TRBD2. V lost 5 bases to trimming and J lost 3 bases; unmatched junction nucleotides: 5. The CDR3 spans 16 residues. Per the germline V gene, CDR1 is SSHAT and CDR2 is FNYEAQ (reference sequence). Together with reference TRBV7-7 and TRBJ2-3, the CDR3 gives the full variable domain: GAGVSQSPRYKVTKRGQDVTLRCDPISSHATLYWYQQALGQGPEFLTYFNYEAQPDKSGLPSDRFSAERPEGSISTLTIQRTEQRDSAMYRCASSLTSGGATDTQYFGPGTRLTVL.

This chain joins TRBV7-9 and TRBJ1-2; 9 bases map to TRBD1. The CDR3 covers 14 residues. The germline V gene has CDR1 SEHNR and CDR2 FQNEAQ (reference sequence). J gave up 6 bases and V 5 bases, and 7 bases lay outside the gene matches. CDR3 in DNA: TGTGCCAGCAGCGTCGACAGGGGGAGAGATGGCTACACCTTC. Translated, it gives CASSVDRGRDGYTF.

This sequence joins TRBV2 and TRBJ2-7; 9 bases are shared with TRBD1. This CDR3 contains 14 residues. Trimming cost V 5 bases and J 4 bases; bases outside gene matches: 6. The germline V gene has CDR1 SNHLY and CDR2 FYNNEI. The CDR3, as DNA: TGTGCCAGCAGTTTACAGGGGGCGGGGTACGAGCAGTACTTC. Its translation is CASSLQGAGYEQYF.

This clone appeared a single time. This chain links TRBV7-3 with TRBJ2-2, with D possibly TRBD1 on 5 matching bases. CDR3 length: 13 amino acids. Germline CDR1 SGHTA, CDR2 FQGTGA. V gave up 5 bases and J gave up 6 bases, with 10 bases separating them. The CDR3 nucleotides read TGTGCCAGCAGCCAGGACACCCCCGGGGAGCTGTTTTTT. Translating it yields CASSQDTPGELFF.

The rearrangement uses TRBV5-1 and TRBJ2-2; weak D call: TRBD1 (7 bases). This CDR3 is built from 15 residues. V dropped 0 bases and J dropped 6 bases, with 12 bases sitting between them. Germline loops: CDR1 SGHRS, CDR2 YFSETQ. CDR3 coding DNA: TGCGCCAGCAGCTTGGTGACAGGGAGGCCCGGGGAGCTGTTTTTT. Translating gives CASSLVTGRPGELFF.

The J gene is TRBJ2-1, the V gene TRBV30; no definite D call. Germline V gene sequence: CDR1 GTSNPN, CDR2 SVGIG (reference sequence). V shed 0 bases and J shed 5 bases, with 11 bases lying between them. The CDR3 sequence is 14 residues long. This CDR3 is CAWSVRQANNEQFF. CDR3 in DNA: TGTGCCTGGAGTGTTAGGCAGGCCAACAATGAGCAGTTCTTC. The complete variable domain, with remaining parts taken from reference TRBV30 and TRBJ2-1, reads SQTIHQWPATLVQPVGSPLSLECTVEGTSNPNLYWYRQAAGRGLQLLFYSVGIGQISSEVPQNLSASRPQDRQFILSSKKLLLSDSGFYLCAWSVRQANNEQFFGPGTRLTVL.

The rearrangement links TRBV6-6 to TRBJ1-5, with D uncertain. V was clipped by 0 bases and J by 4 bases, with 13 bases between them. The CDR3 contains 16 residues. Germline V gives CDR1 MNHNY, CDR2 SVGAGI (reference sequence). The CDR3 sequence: CASSYSSGNGNQPQHF. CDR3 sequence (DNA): TGTGCCAGCAGTTACTCGAGCGGGAATGGGAATCAGCCCCAGCATTTT.

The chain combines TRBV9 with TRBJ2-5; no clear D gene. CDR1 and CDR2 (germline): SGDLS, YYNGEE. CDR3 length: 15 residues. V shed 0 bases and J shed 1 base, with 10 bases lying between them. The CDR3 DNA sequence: TGTGCCAGCAGCGTAGCAGCCCAGGTCCAAGAGACCCAGTACTTC. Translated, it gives CASSVAAQVQETQYF.

The CDR3 region is CASNSPGVQMNTEAFF. CDR3 nucleotide sequence: TGTGCCAGCAATTCGCCGGGGGTTCAAATGAACACTGAAGCTTTCTTT. The rearrangement links TRBV28 to TRBJ1-1; D is perhaps TRBD1 (5 bases). The germline CDR1 and CDR2 sequences are MDHEN and SYDVKM. The CDR3 loop spans 16 amino acids. Trimming took off 7 bases at V and 0 bases at J, with 18 bases between the two ends. Full variable domain (rest looked up from reference TRBV28 and TRBJ1-1): DVKVTQSSRYLVKRTGEKVFLECVQDMDHENMFWYRQDPGLGLRLIYFSYDVKMKEKGDIPEGYSVSREKKERFSLILESASTNQTSMYLCASNSPGVQMNTEAFFGQGTRLTVV.

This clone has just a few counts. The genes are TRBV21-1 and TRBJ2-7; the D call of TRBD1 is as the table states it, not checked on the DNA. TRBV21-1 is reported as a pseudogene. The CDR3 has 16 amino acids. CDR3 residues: CASSGRQDPKAYEQYF. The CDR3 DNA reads TGTGCCAGCAGCGGCCGACAGGACCCTAAGGCCTACGAGCAGTACTTC.

As DNA, the CDR3 is TGTGCCAGCAGCTTACACGGACAGGGGTTCTACGAGCAGTACTTC. Its protein product is CASSLHGQGFYEQYF. The gene calls are TRBV7-8 and TRBJ2-7; 9 nucleotides agree with TRBD1. With V trimmed by 2 bases and J by 3 bases, 5 bases remained unmatched. Germline CDR1 reads SGHVS; CDR2 reads FQNEAQ. The CDR3 runs 15 residues.

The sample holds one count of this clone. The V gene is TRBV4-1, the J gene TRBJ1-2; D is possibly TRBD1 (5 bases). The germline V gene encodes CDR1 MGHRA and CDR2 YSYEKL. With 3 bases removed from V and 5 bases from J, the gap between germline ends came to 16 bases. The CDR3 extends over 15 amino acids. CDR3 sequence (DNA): TGCGCCAGCAGCCATGCAGGGAGGTCGATTTATGGCTACACCTTC. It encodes CASSHAGRSIYGYTF.

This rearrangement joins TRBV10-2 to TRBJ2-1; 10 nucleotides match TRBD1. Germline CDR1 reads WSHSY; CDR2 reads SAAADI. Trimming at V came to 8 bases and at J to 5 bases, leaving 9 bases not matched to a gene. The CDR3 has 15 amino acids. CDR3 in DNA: TGCGCCAGCGTCCGGGGACAGGGGAAGAACAATGAGCAGTTCTTC. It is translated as CASVRGQGKNNEQFF.

The CDR3 region is CASSPSTGEVGQPQHF. Here the CDR3 DNA reads TGTGCCAGCAGTCCGTCAACAGGGGAAGTGGGTCAGCCCCAGCATTTT. The genes are TRBV27 and TRBJ1-5; 7 bases fit TRBD1. Germline trimming cut 5 bases from V and 6 bases from J; bases unmatched to any gene: 13. The CDR3 sequence is 16 residues long. The germline V gene has CDR1 MNHEY and CDR2 SMNVEV (reference sequence).